Shown below are 32 T cell receptor beta chains from a single sample sequenced in a study of T cell repertoires in cytomegalovirus infection. Which antigens these TCRs recognize remains unknown. TCRdb fed the reads into MiXCR, producing one record per CDR3 protein. The profile shows about 60,000 distinct CDR3 sequences, approximately 36% of them singletons. Input material: PBMCs, sequenced either directly or after in vitro stimulation (not recorded which). The origin of the receptors is a human donor in good health (CMV status not recorded). Some clones in this sample may be carry-over from other donors' samples.

Written as DNA, the CDR3 is TGTGCCAGTAGTATATTGCCGGCGACCGTTGGGGGCTCCTACGAGCAGTACTTC. As protein: CASSILPATVGGSYEQYF. The rearrangement joins TRBV19 to TRBJ2-7; the D call may be TRBD1 or TRBD2 (5 bases each). Germline V gene data show CDR1 as LNHDA and CDR2 as SQIVND (reference sequence). This CDR3 is built from 18 residues. V lost 2 bases to trimming and J lost 0 bases, with 20 bases between them.

This clonotype was counted a few times. The DNA of the CDR3 is TGTGCCAGCAGCCAAACCGGGACCCCCCATGCTTTCTTT. Its translation: CASSQTGTPHAFF. The gene calls are TRBV3-1 and TRBJ1-1; a weak D match, TRBD1 (5 bases). In germline, CDR1 is LGHDT, CDR2 YNNKEL (reference sequence). Trimming removed 2 bases at V and 11 bases at J, with 15 bases between. The CDR3 has 13 amino acids. Based on the CDR3 plus reference TRBV3-1 and TRBJ1-1, the full variable domain is DTAVSQTPKYLVTQMGNDKSIKCEQNLGHDTMYWYKQDSKKFLKIMFSYNNKELIINETVPNRFSPKSPDKAHLNLHINSLELGDSAVYFCASSQTGTPHAFFGQGTRLTVV.

This clonotype has a count of ten or more. V gene TRBV20-1 combines with J gene TRBJ1-5; 7 nucleotides agree with TRBD1. J was trimmed by 0 bases and V by 6 bases; bases with no gene match: 5. This CDR3 has 14 residues. The germline gives CDR1 DFQATT, CDR2 SNEGSKA (reference sequence). CDR3 sequence reads: CSAATGISNQPQHF. The DNA for the CDR3 is TGCAGTGCGGCGACAGGGATTAGCAATCAGCCCCAGCATTTT.

The table lists this clonotype with a few counts. V is TRBV12-5 and J is TRBJ2-2, with D possibly called TRBD1 or TRBD2 (6 bases each). The length of the CDR3 is 15 residues. CDR1 and CDR2 from the germline V gene are LGHNT and FRNRAP. Trimming stripped 2 bases from V and 4 bases from J, with 11 bases between. DNA of the CDR3: TGTGCTAGTGGTTTGTGGGGGGCGGTCACCGGGGAGCTGTTTTTT. This gives the protein CASGLWGAVTGELFF.

This clonotype was detected a few times. The gene calls are TRBV27 and TRBJ2-2, with a possible D match to TRBD1 (5 bases). The CDR3 loop spans 14 amino acids. The V gene's germline CDR1 is MNHEY and CDR2 SMNVEV (reference sequence). V dropped 6 bases and J dropped 4 bases, with 12 bases sitting between them. The CDR3 DNA follows: TGTGCCAGCAGATGGCAGGGAAGCACCGGGGAGCTGTTTTTT. Translation gives CASRWQGSTGELFF.

This clonotype has just one count. The J gene is TRBJ1-1, the V gene TRBV6-2 or TRBV6-3; a possible D gene is TRBD1 (5 bases). The germline V gene has CDR1 MNHEY and CDR2 SVGEGT. The ends were cut back, 7 bases at V and 6 bases at J, with 21 bases in the middle. This CDR3 has 15 amino acids. CDR3 nucleotide sequence: TGTGCCAGCATAGACCCGCGGGTCGGGGCAGCTGAAGCTTTCTTT. Protein: CASIDPRVGAAEAFF.

CDR3 sequence: CASSLSNPQVYVETQYF. The CDR3 bases are TGTGCCAGCAGCTTATCCAATCCCCAGGTCTACGTGGAGACCCAGTACTTC. The V gene is TRBV7-6, the J gene TRBJ2-5; D remains unclear. The V gene's germline CDR1 is SGHVS and CDR2 FNYEAQ. The CDR3 is 17 amino acids. V gave up 2 bases and J gave up 5 bases, with 21 bases separating them.

V gene TRBV12-3 or TRBV12-4 combines with J gene TRBJ2-7; the D is unclear. The CDR3 has 13 residues. The V end was cut by 1 base, the J end by 3 bases, with 7 bases between. CDR3 amino acids: CASSLGKFYEQYF. Here the CDR3 DNA reads TGTGCCAGCAGTTTAGGGAAGTTCTACGAGCAGTACTTC.

The chain employs TRBV12-3 or TRBV12-4 and TRBJ2-3; 9 positions agree with TRBD2. The CDR3 sequence is 18 residues long. Germline trimming cut 1 base from V and 6 bases from J; bases unmatched to any gene: 14. CDR3 DNA sequence: TGTGCCAGCAGTTTAGTAGTCCCCCAGGCGGGGGGGAAGGATACGCAGTATTTT. As protein: CASSLVVPQAGGKDTQYF.

This clonotype was counted a few times. The chain uses TRBV7-2 and TRBJ2-2; D gene ambiguous. This CDR3 has 16 residues. Looked up from germline, CDR1 is SGHTA and CDR2 is FQGNSA. Between the trimmed V and J ends, which lost 0 bases and 0 bases, there was a span of 8 bases. The CDR3 loop is CASSLAHLTNTGELFF. CDR3 bases: TGTGCCAGCAGCTTAGCGCACTTGACGAACACCGGGGAGCTGTTTTTT.

The chain carries TRBV15 and TRBJ2-7, with TRBD1 matching 7 bases. V gave up 10 bases and J gave up 5 bases; unmatched junction bases: 11. The CDR3 spans 13 residues. CDR1 and CDR2 (germline): LNHNV, YYDKDF (reference sequence). CDR3 sequence: CAIQDRPSNEQYF. The CDR3 bases are TGTGCCATACAGGACAGGCCGTCCAACGAGCAGTACTTC. Variable domain in full (rest from reference TRBV15 and TRBJ2-7): DAMVIQNPRYQVTQFGKPVTLSCSQTLNHNVMYWYQQKSSQAPKLLFHYYDKDFNNEADTPDNFQSRRPNTSFCFLDIRSPGLGDTAMYLCAIQDRPSNEQYFGPGTRLTVT.

V usage is TRBV2 and J usage is TRBJ2-5; D not certain. CDR3 size: 14 residues. From germline, CDR1 is SNHLY and CDR2 FYNNEI. V lost 6 bases to trimming and J lost 3 bases, with 14 bases between them. In DNA form, the CDR3 reads TGTGCCAGCAGAGACCTTAGTATGAAAGAGACCCAGTACTTC. Translated: CASRDLSMKETQYF. Full variable domain (missing parts from reference TRBV2 and TRBJ2-5): EPEVTQTPSHQVTQMGQEVILRCVPISNHLYFYWYRQILGQKVEFLVSFYNNEISEKSEIFDDQFSVERPDGSNFTLKIRSTKLEDSAMYFCASRDLSMKETQYFGPGTRLLVL.

The chain uses TRBV6-4 and TRBJ2-2; D unclear. CDR3 size: 13 residues. Trimming stripped 3 bases from V and 4 bases from J, with 6 bases between. Germline V gene sequence: CDR1 MRHNA, CDR2 SNTAGT. CDR3 nucleotide sequence: TGTGCCAGCAGTGAGAGCACCACCGGGGAGCTGTTTTTT. It yields the protein CASSESTTGELFF.

This clonotype has ten or more counts. The chain has TRBV7-2 and TRBJ1-1; D is undetermined. Per germline, CDR1 SGHTA and CDR2 FQGNSA. The V end lost 0 bases, the J end lost 5 bases, and 7 bases lay between the germline ends. This CDR3 is 13 amino acids long. CDR3 bases: TGTGCCAGCAGCTTAGCCGGAGAAACTGAAGCTTTCTTT. As protein: CASSLAGETEAFF.

This clonotype appeared a few times. CDR3 residues: CAISPGTVGYEQYF. The CDR3 coding sequence is TGTGCCATCAGCCCCGGGACAGTGGGCTACGAGCAGTACTTC. V gene TRBV10-3 combines with J gene TRBJ2-7, with 7 bases matching TRBD1. V gave up 6 bases and J gave up 3 bases; unmatched junction bases: 8. This CDR3 has 14 residues. CDR1 ENHRY and CDR2 SYGVKD come from the germline V gene.

This chain uses TRBV7-6 with TRBJ1-4; 9 bases agree with TRBD1. The J segment lost 2 bases and the V segment lost 3 bases, leaving 7 bases of the junction unmatched. The germline V gene encodes CDR1 SGHVS and CDR2 FNYEAQ. This CDR3 contains 17 residues. CDR3 DNA: TGTGCCAGCAGCTTGGGGACAGGGAGACAGACTAATGAAAAACTGTTTTTT. Protein product: CASSLGTGRQTNEKLFF.

This clonotype is medium-sized (0.01 to 0.1%). The chain couples TRBV13 to TRBJ1-1, with D perhaps matching TRBD1 (5 bases). The CDR3 consists of 13 residues. Per the germline V gene, CDR1 is PRHDT and CDR2 is FYEKMQ (reference sequence). V dropped 5 bases and J dropped 3 bases, with 10 bases sitting between them. The CDR3 spells CASSPGAYTEAFF. DNA for the CDR3: TGTGCCAGCAGCCCTGGGGCATACACTGAAGCTTTCTTT. The full variable domain, with the rest looked up from reference TRBV13 and TRBJ1-1, is AAGVIQSPRHLIKEKRETATLKCYPIPRHDTVYWYQQGPGQDPQFLISFYEKMQSDKGSIPDRFSAQQFSDYHSELNMSSLELGDSALYFCASSPGAYTEAFFGQGTRLTVV.

The chain couples TRBV5-4 to TRBJ1-4; D is unclear. This CDR3 has 13 amino acids. V was trimmed by 6 bases and J by 7 bases, leaving 13 bases between them. Germline V gene data show CDR1 as SGHNT and CDR2 as YYREEE (reference sequence). The CDR3 nucleotides read TGTGCCAGCACTTCGGCGGGGAGTGAAAAACTGTTTTTT. Its protein product is CASTSAGSEKLFF.

The chain joins TRBV30 to TRBJ1-5; the match to TRBD1 covers 7 bases. The germline V gene encodes CDR1 GTSNPN and CDR2 SVGIG (reference sequence). V gave up 0 bases and J gave up 4 bases; unmatched junction bases: 6. The CDR3 runs to 15 residues. Here the CDR3 DNA reads TGTGCCTGGAGTGTACAGGGACAGTTAAATCAGCCCCAGCATTTT. Its protein product is CAWSVQGQLNQPQHF.

The V gene is TRBV7-7, the J gene TRBJ2-2; no firm D call. The germline V and J ends were trimmed by 5 bases and 4 bases, with 5 bases remaining between them. Germline V lookup: CDR1 SSHAT, CDR2 FNYEAQ (reference sequence). The CDR3 is 12 residues long. The CDR3 nucleotides are TGTGCCAGCAGCCGAGGCACCGGGGAGCTGTTTTTT. Encoded protein: CASSRGTGELFF.

This clonotype has more than one count but fewer than ten. The chain combines TRBV19 with TRBJ1-5, with D possibly being TRBD1 (5 bases). Germline CDR1 is LNHDA and CDR2 is SQIVND (reference sequence). V was clipped by 5 bases and J by 7 bases, with 12 bases between them. The CDR3 loop spans 13 amino acids. CDR3 loop: CASSWGEEQPQHF. As DNA, the CDR3 is TGTGCCAGTAGTTGGGGGGAAGAACAGCCCCAGCATTTT.

The V and J genes are TRBV7-2 and TRBJ1-3; D is undetermined. Trimming took off 7 bases at V and 10 bases at J, with 11 bases between the two ends. Germline CDR1 SGHTA, CDR2 FQGNSA. This CDR3 comprises 11 residues. As DNA, the CDR3 is TGTGCCAGCACCCTTAGTGGGACCATATATTTT. Translation gives CASTLSGTIYF.

This rearrangement joins TRBV19 to TRBJ1-5; D remains ambiguous. The V and J ends lost 9 bases and 2 bases respectively, with 17 bases between them. Germline loops: CDR1 LNHDA, CDR2 SQIVND (reference sequence). This CDR3 comprises 15 residues. Here the CDR3 DNA reads TGTGCCAGCGCCGGCCGCCGGGGAGGCAATCAGCCCCAGCATTTT. Protein sequence: CASAGRRGGNQPQHF.

This clonotype was observed at least ten times. V and J are TRBV7-9 and TRBJ2-1; 7 bases align to TRBD2. V lost 5 bases, J lost 4 bases, and 11 bases stayed unmatched. The germline CDR1 and CDR2 sequences are SEHNR and FQNEAQ (reference sequence). The CDR3 length is 16 residues. CDR3 region: CASSLPLGSGYNEQFF. The DNA of the CDR3 is TGTGCCAGCAGCCTTCCCCTGGGTAGCGGGTACAATGAGCAGTTCTTC. Based on the CDR3 plus reference TRBV7-9 and TRBJ2-1, the full variable domain is DTGVSQNPRHKITKRGQNVTFRCDPISEHNRLYWYRQTLGQGPEFLTYFQNEAQLEKSRLLSDRFSAERPKGSFSTLEIQRTEQGDSAMYLCASSLPLGSGYNEQFFGPGTRLTVL.

The genes are TRBV6-1 and TRBJ2-3, with D hard to call. CDR1 is MNHNS and CDR2 is SASEGT in the germline V gene. This CDR3 has 11 residues. Trimming pared 8 bases from V and 5 bases from J, leaving 8 bases between. The CDR3 reads CASHSRDTQYF. The CDR3 DNA reads as TGTGCCAGCCACTCTAGAGATACGCAGTATTTT.

In its sample, this clonotype was seen a few times. This rearrangement joins TRBV6-1 to TRBJ1-6, with 8 positions matching TRBD1. The CDR3 runs to 16 residues. V shed 5 bases and J 9 bases; nucleotides not matched to a gene: 12. Germline-derived CDR1 and CDR2 are MNHNS and SASEGT. The CDR3 sequence is CASSRLTGQAVSPLHF. CDR3 bases: TGTGCCAGCAGTCGCTTAACGGGACAGGCGGTTTCACCCCTCCACTTT.

The chain links TRBV6-6 to TRBJ2-3; D remains ambiguous. The germline gives CDR1 MNHNY, CDR2 SVGAGI (reference sequence). V lost 4 bases and J lost 5, with 13 bases in between. The CDR3 has 14 amino acids. The CDR3 region is CASSSEPVGDTQYF. The CDR3 nucleotides read TGTGCCAGCAGTTCGGAGCCCGTCGGAGATACGCAGTATTTT.

This clonotype occurred a few times. V usage is TRBV29-1 and J usage is TRBJ2-5, with 7 bases matching TRBD1. CDR1 is SQVTM, CDR2 ANQGSEA, per germline. Trimming removed 4 bases from V and 1 base from J; junction bases left unmatched: 3. CDR3 size: 13 residues. Here the CDR3 DNA reads TGCAGCGTTGGGGACAGCCCCCAAGAGACCCAGTACTTC. It yields the protein CSVGDSPQETQYF.

The chain combines TRBV7-2 with TRBJ2-1; perhaps TRBD2 as D (6 bases). The V end was cut by 0 bases, the J end by 8 bases, with 17 bases between. The germline V gene has CDR1 SGHTA and CDR2 FQGNSA. CDR3 length equals 16 residues. This chain's CDR3 is CASSLASGLWGHEQFF. The CDR3 nucleotides read TGTGCCAGCAGCTTAGCTTCCGGACTATGGGGCCATGAGCAGTTCTTC.

This clonotype has only a few counts. The gene calls are TRBV28 and TRBJ2-7; 9 positions agree with TRBD2. CDR3 size: 15 residues. After removal of 2 bases from V and 2 bases from J, the junction contained 4 bases not matched to a gene. The germline V gene encodes CDR1 MDHEN and CDR2 SYDVKM. This CDR3 reads CASSLPGLATYEQYF. CDR3 coding DNA: TGTGCCAGCAGTTTACCGGGACTAGCAACCTACGAGCAGTACTTC.

The CDR3 nucleotides are TGTGCCAGCAGTTTAGTAGGACTAGCGGGATCCTACAATGAGCAGTTCTTC. This translates into CASSLVGLAGSYNEQFF. The chain combines TRBV12-3 or TRBV12-4 with TRBJ2-1; 12 positions agree with TRBD2. The CDR3 is 17 amino acids. Trimming at V came to 1 base and at J to 1 base, leaving 2 bases not matched to a gene.

The chain employs TRBV12-3 or TRBV12-4 and TRBJ2-3; a weak D match, TRBD2 (5 bases). This CDR3 has 13 residues. V shed 3 bases and J shed 4 bases, with 8 bases lying between them. The CDR3 loop is CASSLSDSDTQYF. CDR3 in DNA: TGTGCCAGCAGTTTGTCGGACTCAGATACGCAGTATTTT.